The text below deals with one TCR beta chain. As yet, its antigen is unknown. This sample stems from a study of cytomegalovirus exposure and HLA in healthy donors. The CDR3 has 16 residues. Germline V gene lookup returns CDR1 LGHNA and CDR2 YNFKEQ. The V and J ends lost 6 bases and 3 bases, in that order; junction bases with no gene match: 5. Primers included in the PCR were 60 Vbeta and 13 Jbeta primers. The table came from immunoSEQ multiplex PCR; TCRdb's copy has only in-frame clones and leaves some out. The sample includes roughly 120,000 clones, roughly 67% of them seen just once. Study findings and constraints: Later work associated 17,000 or so TCR beta sequences with HLA alleles at 0.05 false discovery rate. Reports showed the classifier diagnosing cytomegalovirus status with high specificity and sensitivity. Specific recognition of CMV antigens was confirmed in vitro for a few chains (all CMV-associated). DRB1 had the most TCR associations and HLA-C the fewest, a later analysis found, with rates varying by HLA locus.

The TCR originated in a man in his forties in good health and CMV-seronegative. The V and J genes are TRBV4-2 and TRBJ2-2, with TRBD2 identical over 12 bases. The sequenced sample was PBMCs. Here the CDR3 reads CASSLAGGPDTGELFF. Here the CDR3 DNA reads TGTGCCAGCAGTCTAGCGGGGGGGCCTGACACCGGGGAGCTGTTTTTT.